This T cell receptor (beta chain) appears in the sequencing data of a study of blood T cell repertoires in COVID-19. Turning to the study itself: Researchers got acute and convalescent COVID-19 samples from the United States, Italy and Spain. Sample material is recorded as cDNA or gDNA derived from T cells, B-cell-depleted T cells, or PBMCs.

Per the original data handling: Reference gene primer amplification gave nucleated cell count estimates. Repertoires were generated with immunoSEQ multiplex PCR, while TCRdb's copy carries only in-frame clones and drops some. D and trimming were read from the DNA, whereas the V and J calls and clone size are those reported in that table. The table lists 90,000 to 120,000 clones, 92% of them singletons. Germline V lookup: CDR1 SQVTM, CDR2 ANQGSEA. Trimming cost V 5 bases and J 4 bases, with 11 bases left between them. The CDR3 length is 12 residues. This rearrangement joins TRBV29-1 to TRBJ1-2; a possible D gene is TRBD1 (5 bases). The specimen sequenced was peripheral blood. This TCR derives from a man in his 70s with acute or convalescent COVID-19. The CDR3 reads CSVLDTRYGYTF. In DNA, the CDR3 is TGCAGCGTTTTGGACACGCGCTATGGCTACACCTTC.